A selection of T cell receptor beta chains follows, all from one sample in a study of shared clonotypes between healthy human individuals. Sequencing was performed with immunoSEQ multiplex PCR; in TCRdb, only in-frame clones are kept and a portion is missing. The data show 2 million to 2.5 million clones, with 93% seen just once and approximately 0.4% held by the top ten. Material for sequencing was naive CD4+ T cells from PBMCs. The receptors come from a man between 18 and 35 years old in good health. Some clones in this sample may be carry-over from other donors' samples. CDR3s include the opening cysteine and the closing phenylalanine or tryptophan. A D gene is named only where the DNA matches it firmly. Size is stated for part of the rows, as once, few or many counts, or as a class when the clone is expanded.

v_gene: TRBV2; abundance: NA; d_gene: NA; j_gene: TRBJ1-1; CDR3aa: CASTRERSRNTEAFF; CDR3nt: TGTGCCAGCACTCGAGAACGAAGTAGGAACACTGAAGCTTTCTTT
v_gene: TRBV15; abundance: NA; d_gene: NA; j_gene: TRBJ1-3; CDR3aa: CATSRAFKNTIYF; CDR3nt: TGTGCCACCAGCAGAGCATTCAAAAACACCATATATTTT
v_gene: TRBV6-6; abundance: NA; d_gene: NA; j_gene: TRBJ2-6; CDR3aa: CASSAGDSGANVLTF; CDR3nt: TGTGCCAGCAGCGCAGGCGACTCTGGGGCCAACGTCCTGACTTTC
v_gene: TRBV9; abundance: NA; d_gene: NA; j_gene: TRBJ1-5; CDR3aa: CASSGWDSNQPQHF; CDR3nt: TGTGCCAGCAGCGGCTGGGACAGCAATCAGCCCCAGCATTTT
v_gene: TRBV7-9; abundance: NA; d_gene: NA; j_gene: TRBJ2-6; CDR3aa: CASSLVRGGSGANVLTF; CDR3nt: TGTGCCAGCAGCTTAGTTAGAGGCGGTAGTGGGGCCAACGTCCTGACTTTC
v_gene: TRBV9; abundance: NA; d_gene: TRBD2; j_gene: TRBJ2-1; CDR3aa: CASSVGLAAYNEQFF; CDR3nt: TGTGCCAGCAGCGTGGGGCTAGCGGCCTACAATGAGCAGTTCTTC
v_gene: TRBV27; abundance: NA; d_gene: NA; j_gene: TRBJ1-5; CDR3aa: CASSFHHSNQPQHF; CDR3nt: TGTGCCAGCAGTTTCCATCATAGCAATCAGCCCCAGCATTTT
v_gene: TRBV6-1; abundance: NA; d_gene: NA; j_gene: TRBJ2-7; CDR3aa: CASSHEGRRYYEQYF; CDR3nt: TGTGCCAGCAGCCATGAGGGGAGGCGGTACTACGAGCAGTACTTC
v_gene: TRBV7-2; abundance: NA; d_gene: TRBD2; j_gene: TRBJ2-7; CDR3aa: CASSFGGRAYEQYF; CDR3nt: TGTGCCAGCAGCTTCGGCGGGAGGGCATACGAGCAGTACTTC
v_gene: TRBV4-3; abundance: NA; d_gene: TRBD2; j_gene: TRBJ2-7; CDR3aa: CASSQGSSGFYEQYF; CDR3nt: TGCGCCAGCAGCCAAGGGTCTAGCGGATTCTACGAGCAGTACTTC
v_gene: TRBV18; abundance: NA; d_gene: NA; j_gene: TRBJ2-3; CDR3aa: CASSPRATHTDTQYF; CDR3nt: TGTGCCAGCTCACCCCGGGCGACCCACACAGATACGCAGTATTTT
v_gene: TRBV28; abundance: NA; d_gene: NA; j_gene: TRBJ1-5; CDR3aa: CASSLTGGDQPQHF; CDR3nt: TGTGCCAGCAGTTTAACTGGGGGAGATCAGCCCCAGCATTTT
v_gene: TRBV6-5; abundance: NA; d_gene: NA; j_gene: TRBJ2-3; CDR3aa: CASSGLAPSTDTQYF; CDR3nt: TGTGCCAGCAGCGGACTTGCCCCTAGCACAGATACGCAGTATTTT
v_gene: TRBV7-2; abundance: NA; d_gene: TRBD1; j_gene: TRBJ2-3; CDR3aa: CASSLDRGIDTQYF; CDR3nt: TGTGCCAGCAGCTTAGACAGGGGCATAGATACGCAGTATTTT
v_gene: TRBV2; abundance: NA; d_gene: NA; j_gene: TRBJ1-5; CDR3aa: CASTGPGGVGQPQHF; CDR3nt: TGTGCCAGCACCGGCCCGGGGGGCGTGGGTCAGCCCCAGCATTTT
v_gene: TRBV7-2; abundance: NA; d_gene: NA; j_gene: TRBJ2-3; CDR3aa: CASSLEEGHTQYF; CDR3nt: TGTGCCAGCAGCTTAGAGGAGGGTCATACGCAGTATTTT
v_gene: TRBV27; abundance: NA; d_gene: NA; j_gene: TRBJ2-7; CDR3aa: CASSFARGYEQYF; CDR3nt: TGTGCCAGCAGTTTTGCCCGCGGGTACGAGCAGTACTTC
v_gene: TRBV9; abundance: NA; d_gene: NA; j_gene: TRBJ2-2; CDR3aa: CASSGPVGAGELFF; CDR3nt: TGTGCCAGCAGCGGTCCCGTGGGGGCCGGGGAGCTGTTTTTT
v_gene: TRBV7-2; abundance: NA; d_gene: TRBD1; j_gene: TRBJ2-1; CDR3aa: CASSLGQGPYNEQFF; CDR3nt: TGTGCCAGCAGCTTAGGACAGGGCCCCTACAATGAGCAGTTCTTC
v_gene: TRBV7-6; abundance: NA; d_gene: NA; j_gene: TRBJ1-6; CDR3aa: CASNEGFLNSPLHF; CDR3nt: TGTGCCAGCAACGAAGGGTTTTTGAATTCACCCCTCCACTTT
v_gene: TRBV7-3; abundance: once; d_gene: NA; j_gene: TRBJ2-7; CDR3aa: CASSAREGREQYF; CDR3nt: TGTGCCAGCAGCGCTAGAGAAGGGCGCGAGCAGTACTTC
v_gene: TRBV6-5; abundance: NA; d_gene: TRBD2; j_gene: TRBJ2-3; CDR3aa: CASSRGSHTQYF; CDR3nt: TGTGCCAGCAGCCGCGGGAGCCATACGCAGTATTTT